The 25 T cell receptor beta chains listed next were all sequenced from one sample in a study of identical twins. MiXCR, run by TCRdb on the 5' RACE reads, gives a single entry per CDR3 protein. The data show around 690,000 distinct CDR3 sequences, 21% seen once. The same data also contributed to another study, on T cells expressing NK-cell markers.

The sequenced sample was PBMCs. All receptors come from a woman between 18 and 29 years old in good health.

There are a few counts of this clonotype. V usage is TRBV30 and J usage is TRBJ2-2, with TRBD2 as a possible D gene (6 bases). The CDR3 runs 13 residues. Germline loops: CDR1 GTSNPN, CDR2 SVGIG (reference sequence). V was cut by 4 bases and J by 6 bases, with 12 bases left in between. CDR3 in amino acids: CAWTIGGAGELFF. The CDR3 nucleotides are TGTGCCTGGACCATCGGAGGGGCCGGGGAGCTGTTTTTT.

The chain couples TRBV24-1 to TRBJ2-3; TRBD1 is a possible D gene (6 bases). The CDR3 is 17 residues long. Germline loops: CDR1 KGHDR, CDR2 SFDVKD. The V and J ends lost 4 bases and 1 base respectively, with 17 bases between them. This CDR3 is CATSDPRQETGTDTQYF. The CDR3 DNA reads as TGTGCCACCAGTGACCCTAGACAGGAGACAGGCACAGATACGCAGTATTTT.

The rearrangement links TRBV12-3 or TRBV12-4 to TRBJ2-7, with D perhaps being TRBD1 or TRBD2 (5 bases each). The CDR3 contains 14 residues. V lost 4 bases and J lost 4, with 14 bases in between. The CDR3, as DNA: TGTGCCAGCAGTTCAGAGGGGATGGTATACGAGCAGTACTTC. As protein: CASSSEGMVYEQYF.

This clonotype was recorded many times. This chain connects TRBV29-1 to TRBJ2-7, with 8 bases aligning to TRBD2. Trimming at V came to 5 bases and at J to 1 base, leaving 4 bases not matched to a gene. CDR3 length: 13 residues. CDR1 and CDR2 (germline): SQVTM, ANQGSEA. This chain's CDR3 is CSVLAGTSYEQYF. The DNA for the CDR3 is TGCAGCGTTCTAGCGGGCACGTCCTACGAGCAGTACTTC.

This chain connects TRBV30 to TRBJ2-2, with no clear D. Trimming shortened V by 4 bases and J by 0 bases, and 12 bases separated the two germline ends. The CDR3 loop spans 15 amino acids. Germline V gene lookup returns CDR1 GTSNPN and CDR2 SVGIG (reference sequence). The CDR3 protein is CAWKQPNANTGELFF. CDR3 DNA: TGTGCCTGGAAACAGCCGAATGCGAACACCGGGGAGCTGTTTTTT.

This clonotype appeared a few times. The rearrangement links TRBV6-5 to TRBJ2-7; TRBD2 might be the D (5 bases). The V gene lost 0 bases and the J gene lost 7 bases, with 13 bases spanning the gap. The CDR3 is 14 amino acids. Germline V gene sequence: CDR1 MNHEY, CDR2 SVGAGI. CDR3 sequence: CASSYSPGRLEQYF. In DNA form, the CDR3 reads TGTGCCAGCAGTTACTCCCCGGGAAGACTGGAGCAGTACTTC.

This clonotype was observed a handful of times. This chain connects TRBV29-1 to TRBJ2-3; TRBD2 matches at 7 bases. Germline V CDR1 and CDR2: SQVTM, ANQGSEA. Unmatched junction bases numbered 2, after V lost 1 base and J lost 1 base. The CDR3 has 14 amino acids. CDR3 bases: TGCAGCGTTGAAGGCGGGAGTGGCACAGATACGCAGTATTTT. It codes for CSVEGGSGTDTQYF.

This clonotype was observed a handful of times. The chain couples TRBV27 to TRBJ2-3; a possible D gene is TRBD1 (5 bases). In germline, CDR1 is MNHEY, CDR2 SMNVEV (reference sequence). The CDR3 length is 15 residues. V shed 3 bases and J shed 0 bases, with 10 bases lying between them. This CDR3 reads CASSLWAGSTDTQYF. DNA for the CDR3: TGTGCCAGCAGTTTGTGGGCAGGGAGCACAGATACGCAGTATTTT.

This clonotype came up a few times. The chain combines TRBV20-1 with TRBJ2-7; D is perhaps TRBD2 (7 bases). The germline V gene encodes CDR1 DFQATT and CDR2 SNEGSKA (reference sequence). The CDR3 runs 16 residues. Trimming shortened V by 2 bases and J by 1 base, and 18 bases separated the two germline ends. This chain's CDR3 is CSARPPGGTMSYEQYF. DNA for the CDR3: TGCAGTGCTAGACCTCCCGGGGGGACAATGTCCTACGAGCAGTACTTC.

This clonotype came up a few times. V and J are TRBV5-1 and TRBJ2-1; 9 bases map to TRBD2. V was pared by 4 bases and J by 5 bases, with 7 bases of the junction left unmatched. Germline V lookup: CDR1 SGHRS, CDR2 YFSETQ. This CDR3 spans 15 amino acids. This CDR3 reads CASSLSGGQNNEQFF. CDR3 bases: TGCGCCAGCAGCCTGAGCGGGGGGCAAAACAATGAGCAGTTCTTC.

This clonotype has just one count. DNA of the CDR3: TGTGCCAGCAGCCATACTAGCGGGGGCTTGACCGGGGAGCTGTTTTTT. It yields the protein CASSHTSGGLTGELFF. V is TRBV3-1 and J is TRBJ2-2; 11 nucleotides match TRBD2. CDR1 is LGHDT, CDR2 YNNKEL, per germline (reference sequence). CDR3 length: 16 amino acids. With 3 bases clipped from V and 5 bases from J, the junction kept 5 bases outside the gene matches.

The V call is TRBV2, the J call TRBJ2-3, with D unresolved. V gave up 4 bases and J gave up 7 bases, with 9 bases separating them. The germline V gene has CDR1 SNHLY and CDR2 FYNNEI. The CDR3 has 12 amino acids. In DNA, the CDR3 is TGTGCCAGCAGTGCGGATTTAAATACGCAGTATTTT. Translated, it gives CASSADLNTQYF.

This clonotype was counted only a few times. The chain is built from TRBV6-1 and TRBJ1-1; D is perhaps TRBD1 (6 bases). The CDR3 length is 17 residues. Germline V gene sequence: CDR1 MNHNS, CDR2 SASEGT. Between the trimmed V and J ends, which lost 4 bases and 0 bases, there was a span of 18 bases. This CDR3 reads CASSGMWGARMNTEAFF. The CDR3, as DNA: TGTGCCAGCAGTGGAATGTGGGGGGCGAGGATGAACACTGAAGCTTTCTTT.

The rearrangement uses TRBV12-3 or TRBV12-4 and TRBJ1-1; the D gene is possibly TRBD1 (6 bases). This CDR3 spans 14 amino acids. Trimming took 4 bases from V and 1 from J, leaving 10 bases between them. The CDR3 bases are TGTGCCAGCAGTTCATCAGGGGCGAACACTGAAGCTTTCTTT. Residues: CASSSSGANTEAFF.

The V and J genes are TRBV7-9 and TRBJ2-7, with unresolved D. V dropped 4 bases and J dropped 3 bases, with 13 bases sitting between them. This CDR3 region has 14 residues. In germline, CDR1 is SEHNR, CDR2 FQNEAQ (reference sequence). The CDR3 bases are TGTGCCAGCAGCTCCCGGACCATGGGCTACGAGCAGTACTTC. Translated, it gives CASSSRTMGYEQYF.

The V call is TRBV29-1, the J call TRBJ1-2; TRBD1 matches 9 bases. There are 12 residues in the CDR3. CDR1 SQVTM and CDR2 ANQGSEA come from the germline V gene. V was clipped by 7 bases and J by 5 bases; unmatched bases: 5. CDR3: CSAGTGSYGYTF. CDR3 in DNA: TGCAGCGCCGGGACAGGGTCTTATGGCTACACCTTC.

This clonotype was counted a few times. The rearrangement joins TRBV7-9 to TRBJ2-7; D is ambiguous. Germline V gene lookup returns CDR1 SEHNR and CDR2 FQNEAQ (reference sequence). CDR3 length: 13 residues. V lost 5 bases to trimming and J lost 1 base, with 9 bases between them. The chain's CDR3 is CASSAPGSYEQYF. In nucleotides, the CDR3 is TGTGCCAGCAGCGCCCCCGGATCCTACGAGCAGTACTTC.

This clonotype was recorded a few times. The chain is built from TRBV21-1 and TRBJ1-2; TRBD1 is the table's D call and was not checked against the DNA. TRBV21-1 is designated a pseudogene. CDR3 length: 14 amino acids. The CDR3 region is CASSKGQLECGYTF. In DNA, the CDR3 is TGTGCCAGCAGCAAAGGACAGTTGGAGTGTGGCTACACCTTC.

This clonotype has a count of ten or more. V usage is TRBV7-9 and J usage is TRBJ2-1; 12 bases align to TRBD2. Looked up from germline, CDR1 is SEHNR and CDR2 is FQNEAQ (reference sequence). V lost 4 bases, J lost 8 bases, and 6 bases stayed unmatched. CDR3 length: 15 amino acids. The CDR3 reads CASSSAGTSGHEQFF. CDR3 bases: TGTGCCAGCAGCTCCGCGGGGACTAGCGGGCATGAGCAGTTCTTC.

A few counts support this clonotype. V is TRBV6-2 or TRBV6-3 and J is TRBJ2-3; 7 nucleotides agree with TRBD2. From germline, CDR1 is MNHEY and CDR2 SVGEGT. The CDR3 has 16 amino acids. The ends lost 5 bases at V and 0 bases at J; junction bases unmatched: 8. The CDR3 loop is CASSLAGAASTDTQYF. CDR3 sequence (DNA): TGTGCCAGCAGTCTCGCGGGAGCGGCGAGCACAGATACGCAGTATTTT.

This clonotype was found a few times. At one boundary the junction diverges from the germline segment, which might be a read error. The rearrangement uses TRBV20-1 and TRBJ2-2; 8 bases match TRBD2. The germline V gene has CDR1 DFQATT and CDR2 SNEGSKA (reference sequence). CDR3 length equals 17 residues. The CDR3 DNA sequence: TGCAGCGCTAGTAAGCAGCGGGGGAGTCTAAGCACCGGGGAGCTGTTTTTT. Amino acid sequence: CSASKQRGSLSTGELFF.

There are many counts of this clonotype. CDR3 in amino acids: CASSLVLAGAREQFF. CDR3 nucleotide sequence: TGCGCCAGCAGCTTGGTGCTAGCGGGAGCCAGAGAGCAGTTCTTC. The rearrangement links TRBV5-1 to TRBJ2-1; TRBD2 matches 10 bases. The ends lost 0 bases at V and 10 bases at J; junction bases unmatched: 7. Germline CDR1 reads SGHRS; CDR2 reads YFSETQ. The CDR3 contains 15 residues.

This clonotype has more than one count but fewer than ten. This chain uses TRBV20-1 with TRBJ1-5, with D unresolved. Germline CDR1 and CDR2: DFQATT and SNEGSKA (reference sequence). This CDR3 comprises 13 residues. Trimming removed 7 bases from V and 0 bases from J, with 10 bases in between. The CDR3 DNA reads as TGCAGTGGCTCCGGGAATAGCAATCAGCCCCAGCATTTT. Its translation: CSGSGNSNQPQHF.

This clonotype occurred a few times. This sequence joins TRBV7-9 and TRBJ2-3, with 8 bases matching TRBD1. V lost 5 bases to trimming and J lost 4 bases; unmatched junction nucleotides: 8. Germline V CDR1 and CDR2: SEHNR, FQNEAQ (reference sequence). The CDR3 consists of 15 residues. In DNA, the CDR3 is TGTGCCAGCAGCATCACAGGGGGAGCGGCAGATACGCAGTATTTT. Its translation: CASSITGGAADTQYF. Together with reference TRBV7-9 and TRBJ2-3, the CDR3 gives the full variable domain: DTGVSQNPRHKITKRGQNVTFRCDPISEHNRLYWYRQTLGQGPEFLTYFQNEAQLEKSRLLSDRFSAERPKGSFSTLEIQRTEQGDSAMYLCASSITGGAADTQYFGPGTRLTVL.

This clonotype was counted only a few times. This chain links TRBV6-1 with TRBJ2-3; 8 bases align to TRBD2. Germline assignment: CDR1 MNHNS and CDR2 SASEGT. V lost 4 bases, J lost 2 bases, and 11 bases stayed unmatched. The length of the CDR3 is 17 residues. The CDR3 is CASSARFSGAYTDTQYF. The CDR3 DNA sequence: TGTGCCAGCAGTGCCCGATTTAGCGGGGCTTACACAGATACGCAGTATTTT.